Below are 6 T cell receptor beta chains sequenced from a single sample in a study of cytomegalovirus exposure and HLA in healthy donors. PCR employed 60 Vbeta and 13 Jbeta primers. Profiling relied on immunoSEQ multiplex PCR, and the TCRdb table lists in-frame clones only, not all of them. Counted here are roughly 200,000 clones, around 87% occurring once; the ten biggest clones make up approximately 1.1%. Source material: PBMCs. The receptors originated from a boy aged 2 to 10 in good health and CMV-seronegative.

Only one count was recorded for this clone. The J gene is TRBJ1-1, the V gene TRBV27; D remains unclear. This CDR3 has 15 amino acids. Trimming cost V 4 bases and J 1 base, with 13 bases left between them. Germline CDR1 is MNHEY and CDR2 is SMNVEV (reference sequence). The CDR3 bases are TGTGCCAGCAGTTCCCAAAAGGAGCCGAACACTGAAGCTTTCTTT. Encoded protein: CASSSQKEPNTEAFF.

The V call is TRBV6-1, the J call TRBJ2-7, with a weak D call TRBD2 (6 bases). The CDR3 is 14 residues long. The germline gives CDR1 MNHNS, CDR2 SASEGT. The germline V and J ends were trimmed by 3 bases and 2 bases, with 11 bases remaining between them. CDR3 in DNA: TGTGCCAGCAGTGAGTCGGGGGTTCCCTACGAGCAGTACTTC. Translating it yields CASSESGVPYEQYF.

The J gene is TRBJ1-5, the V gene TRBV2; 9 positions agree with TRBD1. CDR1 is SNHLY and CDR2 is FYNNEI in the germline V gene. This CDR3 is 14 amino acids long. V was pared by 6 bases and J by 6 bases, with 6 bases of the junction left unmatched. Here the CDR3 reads CASRATGGSQPQHF. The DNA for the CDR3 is TGTGCCAGCAGAGCGACAGGGGGGTCTCAGCCCCAGCATTTT.

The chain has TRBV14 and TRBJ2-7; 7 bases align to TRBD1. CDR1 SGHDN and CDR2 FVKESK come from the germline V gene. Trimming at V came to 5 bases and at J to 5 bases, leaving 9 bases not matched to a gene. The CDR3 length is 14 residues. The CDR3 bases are TGTGCCAGCAGCTGGACCGACAGGGACCACGAGCAGTACTTC. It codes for CASSWTDRDHEQYF.

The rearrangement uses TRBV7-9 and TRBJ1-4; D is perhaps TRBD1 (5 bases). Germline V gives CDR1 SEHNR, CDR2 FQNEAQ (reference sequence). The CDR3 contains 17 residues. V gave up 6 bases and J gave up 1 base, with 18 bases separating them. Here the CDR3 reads CASSFAGSRGTNEKLFF. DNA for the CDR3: TGTGCCAGCAGTTTCGCCGGGTCTAGGGGAACTAATGAAAAACTGTTTTTT.

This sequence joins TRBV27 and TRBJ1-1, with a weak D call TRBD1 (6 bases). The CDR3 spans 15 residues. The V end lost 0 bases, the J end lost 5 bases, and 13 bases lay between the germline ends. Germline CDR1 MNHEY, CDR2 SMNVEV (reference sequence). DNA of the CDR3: TGTGCCAGCAGTTTATCCCAGACGCAGGGGACTGAAGCTTTCTTT. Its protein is CASSLSQTQGTEAFF.